These 26 T cell receptor beta chains were all obtained from the same sample, sequenced in a study of shared clonotypes between healthy human individuals. Sequencing was performed with immunoSEQ multiplex PCR; in TCRdb, only in-frame clones are kept and a portion is missing. The sample has more than 400,000 clones, about 96% seen once. Sequenced sample: naive CD4+ T cells sorted from blood. The subset denotes: CD45RA+ positively selected. The receptors shown here come from a woman in her thirties in good health.

This chain connects TRBV10-3 to TRBJ2-5, with TRBD1 as a possible D gene (6 bases). The germline V gene encodes CDR1 ENHRY and CDR2 SYGVKD. Deletions cut 6 bases from V and 3 bases from J, with 14 bases between. This CDR3 has 14 residues. CDR3 nucleotide sequence: TGTGCCATCAGAGGGGGTGCAGGCGAAGAGACCCAGTACTTC. It encodes CAIRGGAGEETQYF.

With regard to this clone: The limits of the CDR3 on the DNA are not certain, so only TCRdb's listed CDR3 is given. V is TRBV6-5 and J is TRBJ2-1; no check of the table's D call, TRBD1, against the DNA was made. The CDR3 contains 14 residues when both ends are counted. Germline-derived CDR1 and CDR2 are MNHEY and SVGAGI. The CDR3 loop is CASSSSTGYNEQFF.

CDR3 protein: CASSLTLGQPQHF. The DNA of the CDR3 is TGTGCCAGCAGCTTGACGTTGGGGCAGCCCCAGCATTTT. The chain has TRBV5-4 and TRBJ1-5; D gene uncertain. V was pared by 1 base and J by 7 bases, with 9 bases between. The CDR3 runs to 13 residues. Germline lookup yields CDR1 SGHNT and CDR2 YYREEE (reference sequence).

About this clone itself: The sample has other DNA sequences that encode this CDR3 too. The V and J genes are TRBV28 and TRBJ2-7; TRBD1 matches at 8 bases. The CDR3 is made up of 14 amino acids. CDR1 is MDHEN and CDR2 is SYDVKM in the germline V gene. Trimming at V came to 6 bases and at J to 0 bases, leaving 4 bases not matched to a gene. The CDR3 region has the DNA TGTGCCAGCAGAAGGACAGGGAGCTCCTACGAGCAGTACTTC. Protein: CASRRTGSSYEQYF.

V gene TRBV6-6 combines with J gene TRBJ1-1, with D possibly being TRBD1 (6 bases). V was clipped by 0 bases and J by 4 bases, with 12 bases between them. This CDR3 contains 15 residues. CDR1 MNHNY and CDR2 SVGAGI come from the germline V gene (reference sequence). CDR3 loop: CASSYSIQGSTEAFF. CDR3 in DNA: TGTGCCAGCAGTTACTCGATACAGGGAAGCACTGAAGCTTTCTTT.

The CDR3 region is CATGVRAQNTGELFF. As DNA, the CDR3 is TGTGCCACCGGGGTCCGGGCCCAAAACACCGGGGAGCTGTTTTTT. This chain links TRBV7-9 with TRBJ2-2; D may be TRBD2 (5 bases). Germline V gene data show CDR1 as SEHNR and CDR2 as FQNEAQ (reference sequence). V dropped 10 bases and J dropped 2 bases, with 17 bases sitting between them. The CDR3 contains 15 residues.

The gene calls are TRBV5-6 and TRBJ2-7; D is unclear. Germline CDR1 SGHDT, CDR2 YYEEEE. The CDR3 is 15 amino acids. Trimming left V 2 bases short and J 6 bases short, with 18 bases between. CDR3 sequence: CASSLNRLRTGEQYF. The CDR3 DNA reads as TGTGCCAGCAGCTTAAACCGGCTTCGAACCGGCGAGCAGTACTTC.

This clone was found once. V is TRBV2 and J is TRBJ2-7, with 7 positions matching TRBD1. Per the germline V gene, CDR1 is SNHLY and CDR2 is FYNNEI. The J segment lost 1 base and the V segment lost 7 bases, leaving 4 bases of the junction unmatched. This CDR3 spans 13 amino acids. CDR3 residues: CASTRTGSYEQYF. CDR3 in DNA: TGTGCCAGCACTAGGACAGGTTCCTACGAGCAGTACTTC.

V gene TRBV27 combines with J gene TRBJ1-1, with D hard to call. Germline V CDR1 and CDR2: MNHEY, SMNVEV (reference sequence). This CDR3 contains 18 residues. V was shortened by 0 bases and J by 5 bases, with 22 bases between the two germline ends. The CDR3, as DNA: TGTGCCAGCAGTTTATCGGCATTAAAAGCCCCCCAGCTGACTGAAGCTTTCTTT. Translating it yields CASSLSALKAPQLTEAFF.

The chain carries TRBV28 and TRBJ2-7, with D uncertain. The V gene's germline CDR1 is MDHEN and CDR2 SYDVKM. With 2 bases removed from V and 2 bases from J, the gap between germline ends came to 13 bases. The CDR3 extends over 15 amino acids. In nucleotides, the CDR3 is TGTGCCAGCAGTTTACCCCGAGTGAGACCCTACGAGCAGTACTTC. It encodes CASSLPRVRPYEQYF.

The chain combines TRBV19 with TRBJ1-5; no reliable D call. V lost 5 bases and J 3 bases, leaving 5 bases between the germline ends. The V gene's germline CDR1 is LNHDA and CDR2 SQIVND (reference sequence). The CDR3 loop spans 12 amino acids. The CDR3 DNA follows: TGTGCCAGTAGTCCCTTCAATCAGCCCCAGCATTTT. Amino acid sequence: CASSPFNQPQHF. Full variable domain (outside the CDR3, taken from reference TRBV19 and TRBJ1-5): DGGITQSPKYLFRKEGQNVTLSCEQNLNHDAMYWYRQDPGQGLRLIYYSQIVNDFQKGDIAEGYSVSREKKESFPLTVTSAQKNPTAFYLCASSPFNQPQHFGDGTRLSIL.

CDR3 loop: CSAVRTSGITQYF. The CDR3 nucleotides are TGCAGCGCAGTACGGACTAGCGGGATTACGCAGTATTTT. This chain uses TRBV29-1 with TRBJ2-3; 12 bases fit TRBD2. J gave up 8 bases and V 7 bases, and 7 bases lay outside the gene matches. The CDR3 consists of 13 residues. CDR1 is SQVTM and CDR2 is ANQGSEA in the germline V gene.

The V and J genes are TRBV15 and TRBJ1-1; D gene unclear. The CDR3 has 13 amino acids. V gave up 3 bases and J gave up 0 bases, with 5 bases separating them. Germline CDR1 and CDR2: LNHNV and YYDKDF (reference sequence). The chain's CDR3 is CATSRGLNTEAFF. CDR3 in DNA: TGTGCCACCAGCAGGGGTCTGAACACTGAAGCTTTCTTT.

This chain uses TRBV6-5 with TRBJ2-7, with D hard to call. CDR1 and CDR2 (germline): MNHEY, SVGAGI. The CDR3 consists of 11 residues. V was pared by 5 bases and J by 5 bases, with 7 bases between. The CDR3 DNA reads TGTGCCAGCAGTCAATCGAACGAGCAGTACTTC. It translates to CASSQSNEQYF.

This clone was seen just once. V usage is TRBV6-6 and J usage is TRBJ1-5; D uncertain. Germline V gives CDR1 MNHNY, CDR2 SVGAGI (reference sequence). Trimming left V 0 bases short and J 9 bases short, with 15 bases between. The CDR3 runs to 15 residues. The CDR3 region is CASSYSSGARSPQHF. CDR3 in DNA: TGTGCCAGCAGTTACTCCAGCGGAGCGAGGTCGCCCCAGCATTTT.

The rearrangement uses TRBV5-1 and TRBJ2-3; D is undetermined. CDR1 SGHRS and CDR2 YFSETQ come from the germline V gene. The CDR3 totals 14 residues. The ends were cut back, 0 bases at V and 2 bases at J, with 7 bases in the middle. CDR3 region: CASSLALYTDTQYF. The CDR3 DNA is TGCGCCAGCAGCTTGGCCTTGTACACAGATACGCAGTATTTT. Full variable domain (remainder filled in from reference TRBV5-1 and TRBJ2-3): KAGVTQTPRYLIKTRGQQVTLSCSPISGHRSVSWYQQTPGQGLQFLFEYFSETQRNKGNFPGRFSGRQFSNSRSEMNVSTLELGDSALYLCASSLALYTDTQYFGPGTRLTVL.

V is TRBV5-1 and J is TRBJ2-2, with D uncertain. The V and J ends lost 1 base and 7 bases respectively, with 14 bases between them. The CDR3 sequence is 15 residues long. Germline V gene lookup returns CDR1 SGHRS and CDR2 YFSETQ. CDR3 sequence: CASSLISEAIGELFF. CDR3 bases: TGCGCCAGCAGCTTGATCTCCGAAGCGATCGGGGAGCTGTTTTTT. The full variable domain, in which reference TRBV5-1 and TRBJ2-2 provide the parts outside the CDR3, is KAGVTQTPRYLIKTRGQQVTLSCSPISGHRSVSWYQQTPGQGLQFLFEYFSETQRNKGNFPGRFSGRQFSNSRSEMNVSTLELGDSALYLCASSLISEAIGELFFGEGSRLTVL.

J is TRBJ1-2 and V is TRBV5-1, with no clear D. The CDR3 spans 13 residues. Trimming left V 0 bases short and J 8 bases short, with 11 bases between. The V gene's germline CDR1 is SGHRS and CDR2 YFSETQ. Here the CDR3 reads CASSLAPTQGYTF. CDR3 DNA: TGCGCCAGCAGCTTGGCCCCAACGCAGGGCTACACCTTC.

The chain joins TRBV28 to TRBJ1-3; D call uncertain. CDR1 is MDHEN, CDR2 SYDVKM, per germline. This CDR3 is 14 amino acids long. Trimming cost V 6 bases and J 4 bases, with 13 bases left between them. The CDR3 DNA sequence: TGTGCCAGCAGCCCCAGAGGTTTAGGAAACACCATATATTTT. Translated: CASSPRGLGNTIYF.

This chain connects TRBV6-5 to TRBJ1-6; 8 positions agree with TRBD1. Germline assignment: CDR1 MNHEY and CDR2 SVGAGI. This CDR3 is built from 15 residues. V dropped 2 bases and J dropped 9; count of bases not matched to a gene: 6. CDR3 sequence reads: CASSYDRDRISPLHF. CDR3 DNA sequence: TGTGCCAGCAGTTACGACAGGGACAGGATTTCACCCCTCCACTTT.

The rearrangement links TRBV6-6 to TRBJ1-1, with 7 bases lining up with TRBD1. V lost 8 bases to trimming and J lost 1 base; unmatched junction nucleotides: 7. This CDR3 comprises 14 residues. Germline V gene sequence: CDR1 MNHNY, CDR2 SVGAGI (reference sequence). CDR3: CASGSDRANTEAFF. The DNA of the CDR3 is TGTGCCAGCGGATCCGACAGGGCGAACACTGAAGCTTTCTTT.

This clone was seen once. The chain uses TRBV21-1 and TRBJ2-2; the D call of TRBD2 is as the table states it, not checked on the DNA. TRBV21-1 is described as a pseudogene. The CDR3 runs to 20 residues. CDR3 DNA sequence: TGTGCCAGCAGCAAAGCGCCTGTTCTTGATCTAACTGAGAACACCGGGGAGCTGTTTTTT. The encoded protein is CASSKAPVLDLTENTGELFF.

The rearrangement joins TRBV27 to TRBJ2-5, with 15 bases identical to TRBD2. Germline loops: CDR1 MNHEY, CDR2 SMNVEV (reference sequence). V lost 5 bases and J lost 5; bases outside the gene matches: 3. The CDR3 length is 15 residues. The CDR3 protein is CASSRGLAGGETQYF. Here the CDR3 DNA reads TGTGCCAGCAGTCGCGGACTAGCGGGAGGGGAGACCCAGTACTTC.

The V call is TRBV5-4, the J call TRBJ2-1; TRBD2 might be the D (6 bases). This CDR3 is built from 16 residues. Germline V gives CDR1 SGHNT, CDR2 YYREEE (reference sequence). The V gene lost 1 base and the J gene lost 0 bases, with 11 bases spanning the gap. As DNA, the CDR3 is TGTGCCAGCAGCTTGACCCGGGGGAGCTCCTACAATGAGCAGTTCTTC. Its protein is CASSLTRGSSYNEQFF.

This clone was seen just once. The genes are TRBV5-1 and TRBJ2-7; D remains unclear. Trimming removed 4 bases from V and 0 bases from J, with 17 bases in between. Germline lookup yields CDR1 SGHRS and CDR2 YFSETQ. The CDR3 has 16 residues. CDR3 sequence reads: CASSLLIAQASYEQYF. In nucleotides, the CDR3 is TGCGCCAGCAGCCTATTAATTGCGCAGGCCTCCTACGAGCAGTACTTC.

The V call is TRBV7-7, the J call TRBJ2-1, with 10 bases aligning to TRBD2. The CDR3 is made up of 16 amino acids. Germline V lookup: CDR1 SSHAT, CDR2 FNYEAQ (reference sequence). J gave up 0 bases and V 2 bases, and 1 base lay outside the gene matches. The CDR3 sequence is CASSLSSGSSYNEQFF. CDR3 coding DNA: TGTGCCAGCAGCTTATCTAGCGGGAGCTCCTACAATGAGCAGTTCTTC.